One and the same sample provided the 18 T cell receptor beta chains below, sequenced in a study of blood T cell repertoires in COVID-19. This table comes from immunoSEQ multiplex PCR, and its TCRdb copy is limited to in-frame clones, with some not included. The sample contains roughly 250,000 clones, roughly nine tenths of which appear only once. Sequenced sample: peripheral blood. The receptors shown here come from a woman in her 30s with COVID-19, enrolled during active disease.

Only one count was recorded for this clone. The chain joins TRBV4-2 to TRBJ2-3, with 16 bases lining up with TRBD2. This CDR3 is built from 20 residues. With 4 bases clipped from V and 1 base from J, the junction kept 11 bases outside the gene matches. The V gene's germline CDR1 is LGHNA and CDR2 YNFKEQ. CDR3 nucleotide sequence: TGTGCCAGCAGCCGGACGTCCGGGACTAGCGGGGGGGCGGGCACAGATACGCAGTATTTT. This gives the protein CASSRTSGTSGGAGTDTQYF.

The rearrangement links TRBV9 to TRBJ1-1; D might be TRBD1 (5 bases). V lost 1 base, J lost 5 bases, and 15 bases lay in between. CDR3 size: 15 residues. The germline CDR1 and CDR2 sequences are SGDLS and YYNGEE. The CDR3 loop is CASSVYDFGGTEAFF. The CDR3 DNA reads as TGTGCCAGCAGCGTATATGATTTCGGGGGAACTGAAGCTTTCTTT.

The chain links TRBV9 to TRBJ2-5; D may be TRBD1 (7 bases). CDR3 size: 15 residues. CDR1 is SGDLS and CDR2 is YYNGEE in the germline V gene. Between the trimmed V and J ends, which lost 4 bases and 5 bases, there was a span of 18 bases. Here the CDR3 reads CASSPRQGGVETQYF. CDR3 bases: TGTGCCAGCAGCCCCCGACAGGGAGGCGTTGAGACCCAGTACTTC.

As DNA, the CDR3 is TGCGCCAGCAGCTTGGAACGTACAAAAACCTATAATTCACCCCTCCACTTT. The encoded protein is CASSLERTKTYNSPLHF. V and J are TRBV5-1 and TRBJ1-6; D is ambiguous. The ends were cut back, 0 bases at V and 2 bases at J, with 12 bases in the middle. Germline CDR1 is SGHRS and CDR2 is YFSETQ. The CDR3 length is 17 residues.

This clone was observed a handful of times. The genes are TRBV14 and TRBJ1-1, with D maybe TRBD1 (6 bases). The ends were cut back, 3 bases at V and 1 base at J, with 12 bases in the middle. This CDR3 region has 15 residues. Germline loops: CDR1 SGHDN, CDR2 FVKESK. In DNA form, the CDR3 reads TGTGCCAGCAGCCACTCATGGGGGCGGAACACTGAAGCTTTCTTT. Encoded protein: CASSHSWGRNTEAFF.

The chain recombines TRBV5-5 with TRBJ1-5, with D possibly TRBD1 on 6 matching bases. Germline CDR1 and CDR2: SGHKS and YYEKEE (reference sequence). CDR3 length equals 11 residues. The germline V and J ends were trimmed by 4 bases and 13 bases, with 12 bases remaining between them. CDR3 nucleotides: TGTGCCAGCAGCACGGACAGAATACAGCATTTT. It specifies CASSTDRIQHF.

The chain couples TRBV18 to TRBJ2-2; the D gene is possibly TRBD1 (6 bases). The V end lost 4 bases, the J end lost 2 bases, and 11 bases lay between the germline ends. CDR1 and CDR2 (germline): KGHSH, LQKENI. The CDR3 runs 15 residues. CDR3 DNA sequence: TGTGCCAGCTCACTTTCGGGACACAACACCGGGGAGCTGTTTTTT. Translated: CASSLSGHNTGELFF. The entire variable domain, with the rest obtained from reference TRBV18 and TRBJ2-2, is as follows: NAGVMQNPRHLVRRRGQEARLRCSPMKGHSHVYWYRQLPEEGLKFMVYLQKENIIDESGMPKERFSAEFPKEGPSILRIQQVVRGDSAAYFCASSLSGHNTGELFFGEGSRLTVL.

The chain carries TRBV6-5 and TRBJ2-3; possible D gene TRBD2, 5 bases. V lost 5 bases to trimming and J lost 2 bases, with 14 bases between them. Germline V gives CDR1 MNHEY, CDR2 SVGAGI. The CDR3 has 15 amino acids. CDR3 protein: CASSMDSHYTDTQYF. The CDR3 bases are TGTGCCAGCAGTATGGACTCCCATTACACAGATACGCAGTATTTT.

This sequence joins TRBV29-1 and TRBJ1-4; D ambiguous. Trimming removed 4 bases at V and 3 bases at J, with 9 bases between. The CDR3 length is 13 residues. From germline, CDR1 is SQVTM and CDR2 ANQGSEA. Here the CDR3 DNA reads TGCAGCGTTGCGGGTACACCTAATGAAAAACTGTTTTTT. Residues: CSVAGTPNEKLFF. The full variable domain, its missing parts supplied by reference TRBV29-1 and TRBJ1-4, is SAVISQKPSRDICQRGTSLTIQCQVDSQVTMMFWYRQQPGQSLTLIATANQGSEATYESGFVIDKFPISRPNLTFSTLTVSNMSPEDSSIYLCSVAGTPNEKLFFGSGTQLSVL.

The CDR3 loop reads CASSLGGGSNTGELFF. In DNA, the CDR3 is TGCGCCAGCAGCTTGGGCGGGGGGTCCAACACCGGGGAGCTGTTTTTT. The V and J genes are TRBV5-1 and TRBJ2-2, with TRBD2 matching over 8 bases. The junction had 3 bases not matched to a gene; V was cut back by 0 bases and J by 2 bases. Per the germline V gene, CDR1 is SGHRS and CDR2 is YFSETQ. The CDR3 has 16 residues.

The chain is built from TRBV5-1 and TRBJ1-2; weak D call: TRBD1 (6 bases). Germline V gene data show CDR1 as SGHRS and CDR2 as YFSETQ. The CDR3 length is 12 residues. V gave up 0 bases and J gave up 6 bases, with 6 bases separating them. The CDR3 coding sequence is TGCGCCAGCAGCTTGGAGGGGGATGGCTACACCTTC. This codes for CASSLEGDGYTF.

The CDR3 sequence: CASSLDLEGAGRYGYTF. DNA of the CDR3: TGTGCCAGCAGCCTAGACCTGGAGGGGGCAGGGAGGTATGGCTACACCTTC. The chain links TRBV7-9 to TRBJ1-2; 7 bases agree with TRBD1. V dropped 5 bases and J dropped 5; count of bases not matched to a gene: 17. The CDR3 runs 17 residues. The V gene's germline CDR1 is SEHNR and CDR2 FQNEAQ (reference sequence).

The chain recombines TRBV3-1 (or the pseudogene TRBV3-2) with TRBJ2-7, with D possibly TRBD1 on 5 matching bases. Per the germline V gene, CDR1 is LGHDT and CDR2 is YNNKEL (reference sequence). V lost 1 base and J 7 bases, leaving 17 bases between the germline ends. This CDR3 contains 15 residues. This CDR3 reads CASSQVIGDSQEQYF. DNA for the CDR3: TGTGCCAGCAGCCAAGTGATAGGAGACAGCCAGGAGCAGTACTTC.

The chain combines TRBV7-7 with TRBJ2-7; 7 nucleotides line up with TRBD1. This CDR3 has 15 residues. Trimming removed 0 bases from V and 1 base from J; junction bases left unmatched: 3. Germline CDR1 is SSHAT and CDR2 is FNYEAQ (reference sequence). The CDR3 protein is CASSLATGPSYEQYF. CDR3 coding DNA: TGTGCCAGCAGCTTAGCGACAGGGCCTTCCTACGAGCAGTACTTC.

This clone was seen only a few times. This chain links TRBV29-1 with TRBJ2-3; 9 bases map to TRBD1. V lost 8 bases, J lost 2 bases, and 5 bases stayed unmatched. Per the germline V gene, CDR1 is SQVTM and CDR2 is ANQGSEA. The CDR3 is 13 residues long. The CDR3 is CSLWTGDTDTQYF. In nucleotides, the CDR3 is TGCAGCTTATGGACAGGGGACACAGATACGCAGTATTTT.

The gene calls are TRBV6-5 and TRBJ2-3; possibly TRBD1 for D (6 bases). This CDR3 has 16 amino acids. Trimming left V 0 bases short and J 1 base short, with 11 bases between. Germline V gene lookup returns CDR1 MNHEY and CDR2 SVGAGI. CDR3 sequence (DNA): TGTGCCAGCAGTTACTCGAGGAGGACAGGCACAGATACGCAGTATTTT. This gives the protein CASSYSRRTGTDTQYF.

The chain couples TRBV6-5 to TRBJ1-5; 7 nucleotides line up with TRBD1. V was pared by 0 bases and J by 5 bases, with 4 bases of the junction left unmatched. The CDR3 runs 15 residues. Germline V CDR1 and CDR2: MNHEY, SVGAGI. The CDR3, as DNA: TGTGCCAGCAGTTACTCTAGACAGGGACATCAGCCCCAGCATTTT. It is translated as CASSYSRQGHQPQHF.

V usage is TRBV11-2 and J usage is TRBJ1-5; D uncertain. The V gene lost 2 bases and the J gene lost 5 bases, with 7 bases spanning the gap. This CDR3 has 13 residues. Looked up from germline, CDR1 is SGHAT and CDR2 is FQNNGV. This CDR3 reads CASSLSPDQPQHF. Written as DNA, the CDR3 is TGTGCCAGCAGCTTAAGCCCGGATCAGCCCCAGCATTTT.